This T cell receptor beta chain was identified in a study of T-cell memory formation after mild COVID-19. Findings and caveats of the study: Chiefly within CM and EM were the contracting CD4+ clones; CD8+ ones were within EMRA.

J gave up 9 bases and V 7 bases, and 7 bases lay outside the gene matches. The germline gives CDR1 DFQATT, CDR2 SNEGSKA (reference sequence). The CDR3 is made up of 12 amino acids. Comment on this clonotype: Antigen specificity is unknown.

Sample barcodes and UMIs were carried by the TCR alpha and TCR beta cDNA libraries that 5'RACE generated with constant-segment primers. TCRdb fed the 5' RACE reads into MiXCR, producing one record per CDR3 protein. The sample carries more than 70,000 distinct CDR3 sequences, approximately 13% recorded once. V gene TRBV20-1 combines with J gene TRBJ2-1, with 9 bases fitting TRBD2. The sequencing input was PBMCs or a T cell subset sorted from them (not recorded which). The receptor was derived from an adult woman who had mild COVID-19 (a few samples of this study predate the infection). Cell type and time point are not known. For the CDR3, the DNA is TGCAGTGGGGTTAGCGGGAGCGTTGAGCAGTTCTTC. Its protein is CSGVSGSVEQFF.